Each of the 5 T cell receptor beta chains below was sequenced from the same sample in a study of shared clonotypes between healthy human individuals. The method was immunoSEQ multiplex PCR; TCRdb's version includes in-frame clones alone and lacks a portion of them. Of over 400,000 clones listed, over 70% are singletons. The sequenced sample was PBMCs. Source of these receptors: a woman in her thirties or forties in good health. Some clones in this sample may be carry-over from other donors' samples.

The genes are TRBV30 and TRBJ1-5; no firm D call. The CDR3 consists of 13 residues. Germline lookup yields CDR1 GTSNPN and CDR2 SVGIG (reference sequence). V was pared by 5 bases and J by 13 bases, with 21 bases between. As DNA, the CDR3 is TGTGCCTGGGGGATTTCAGGAAGTAGACGGCAGCATTTT. This translates into CAWGISGSRRQHF.

The CDR3 DNA sequence: TGTGCCAGCAGTTTTTCCGGTCGTGGAAACACCATATATTTT. Translation: CASSFSGRGNTIYF. The genes are TRBV27 and TRBJ1-3; D uncertain. The CDR3 contains 14 residues. CDR1 and CDR2 from the germline V gene are MNHEY and SMNVEV (reference sequence). V dropped 3 bases and J dropped 3 bases, with 9 bases sitting between them.

The chain carries TRBV2 and TRBJ2-7; D is undetermined. The CDR3 runs to 13 residues. Trimming cost V 4 bases and J 2 bases, with 9 bases left between them. Germline V gene lookup returns CDR1 SNHLY and CDR2 FYNNEI. The CDR3 DNA is TGTGCCAGCAGTGGGCAGGTGCCCTACGAGCAGTACTTC. Translating gives CASSGQVPYEQYF.

This chain connects TRBV2 to TRBJ1-2; no clear D. Between the trimmed V and J ends, which lost 1 base and 4 bases, there was a span of 19 bases. CDR1 and CDR2 (germline): SNHLY, FYNNEI. This CDR3 comprises 17 residues. CDR3 in DNA: TGTGCCAGCAGTGAAGTCCAAGGCAGCCAGTCCGGCTATGGCTACACCTTC. Protein product: CASSEVQGSQSGYGYTF.

The chain joins TRBV10-1 to TRBJ2-2, with 11 bases that match TRBD2. The CDR3 sequence is 17 residues long. The germline V gene has CDR1 WNHNN and CDR2 SYGVQD (reference sequence). After removal of 6 bases from V and 4 bases from J, the junction contained 10 bases not matched to a gene. For the CDR3, the DNA is TGCGCCAGCAGCGGGACTAGCGGCAGGGGGAGCACCGGGGAGCTGTTTTTT. Translated, it gives CASSGTSGRGSTGELFF.